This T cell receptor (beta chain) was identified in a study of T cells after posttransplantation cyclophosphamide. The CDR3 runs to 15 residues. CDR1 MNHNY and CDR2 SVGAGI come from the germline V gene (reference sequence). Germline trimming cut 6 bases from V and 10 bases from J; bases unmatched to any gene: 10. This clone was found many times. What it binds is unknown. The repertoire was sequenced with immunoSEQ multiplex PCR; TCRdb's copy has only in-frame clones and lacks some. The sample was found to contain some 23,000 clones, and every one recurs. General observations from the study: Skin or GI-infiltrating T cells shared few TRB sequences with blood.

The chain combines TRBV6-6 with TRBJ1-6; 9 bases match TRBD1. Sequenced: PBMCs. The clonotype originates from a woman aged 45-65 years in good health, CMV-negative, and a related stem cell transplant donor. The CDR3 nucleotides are TGTGCCAGCAGCCCGGGACAGGGAAAGCAGTCACCCCTCCACTTT. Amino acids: CASSPGQGKQSPLHF.